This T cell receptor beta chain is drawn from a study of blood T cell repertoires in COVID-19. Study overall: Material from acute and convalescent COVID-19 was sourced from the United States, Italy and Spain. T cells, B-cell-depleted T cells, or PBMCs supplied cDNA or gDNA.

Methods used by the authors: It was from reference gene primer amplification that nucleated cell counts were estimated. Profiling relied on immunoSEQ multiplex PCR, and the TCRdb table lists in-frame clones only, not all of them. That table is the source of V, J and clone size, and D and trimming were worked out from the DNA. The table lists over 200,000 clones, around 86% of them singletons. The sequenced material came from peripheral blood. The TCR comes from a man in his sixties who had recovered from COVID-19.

CDR3 DNA sequence: TGTGCCAGCTCACCACCGGTCGGGATAACCAGGGGCGGGGAGCTGTTTTTT. The encoded protein is CASSPPVGITRGGELFF. The chain uses TRBV18 and TRBJ2-2; D possibly corresponds to TRBD1 (6 bases). V was pared by 0 bases and J by 7 bases, with 18 bases between. Germline CDR1 is KGHSH and CDR2 is LQKENI. The CDR3 sequence is 17 residues long. The whole variable domain, remainder taken from reference TRBV18 and TRBJ2-2, is NAGVMQNPRHLVRRRGQEARLRCSPMKGHSHVYWYRQLPEEGLKFMVYLQKENIIDESGMPKERFSAEFPKEGPSILRIQQVVRGDSAAYFCASSPPVGITRGGELFFGEGSRLTVL.